A single sample is the source of the 21 T cell receptor beta chains below, sequenced in a study of T cell repertoires in cytomegalovirus infection (dated by TCRdb to the late 2010s). What these receptors recognize is not known. TCRdb shows the sequencer as Illumina HiSeq 1500. Clones were called with MiXCR by TCRdb after fastp trimmed the public reads at Q25, and only in-frame beta chains were retained. Each entry is one CDR3 protein sequence, shown with its most common DNA and genes. This sample has approximately 990,000 distinct CDR3 sequences in its table, and less than 35% of those were observed once. The biggest ten clones account for over 13% of the sample. Explained via the paper, the treatment or condition label denotes: in vitro stimulation with specific CMV peptide epitopes to enrich CMV-specific T cells. The material sequenced was cultured CD8+ T cells from PBMCs, taken from culture after CMV antigen stimulation. All receptors come from a human donor in good health (CMV status not recorded). Some clones in this sample may be carry-over from other donors' samples.

This clonotype has just a few counts. The V call is TRBV4-1, the J call TRBJ2-5; 11 bases are a match to TRBD2. The ends lost 2 bases at V and 1 base at J; junction bases unmatched: 6. This CDR3 region has 17 residues. The germline V gene encodes CDR1 MGHRA and CDR2 YSYEKL. For the CDR3, the DNA is TGCGCCAGCAGCCAAAGATCTACTAGCGGGGGCCAAGAGACCCAGTACTTC. Protein sequence: CASSQRSTSGGQETQYF.

The chain recombines TRBV9 with TRBJ2-5; D not certain. V shed 0 bases and J shed 2 bases, with 11 bases lying between them. Per germline, CDR1 SGDLS and CDR2 YYNGEE. There are 15 residues in the CDR3. CDR3 DNA: TGTGCCAGCAGCGTAGTAGAGACCGATCAAGAGACCCAGTACTTC. It is translated as CASSVVETDQETQYF.

The chain uses TRBV29-1 and TRBJ2-1; a weak D match, TRBD1 (5 bases). Trimming took 2 bases from V and 1 from J, leaving 12 bases between them. The CDR3 extends over 15 amino acids. Germline loops: CDR1 SQVTM, CDR2 ANQGSEA. The CDR3 nucleotides are TGCAGCGTTGAAAGACTGGACAAGTCCTACAATGAGCAGTTCTTC. Residues: CSVERLDKSYNEQFF.

The chain carries TRBV5-1 and TRBJ2-1, with D maybe TRBD1 (6 bases). The CDR3 runs 14 residues. Germline V gene lookup returns CDR1 SGHRS and CDR2 YFSETQ. Trimming stripped 0 bases from V and 8 bases from J, with 12 bases between. DNA for the CDR3: TGCGCCAGCAGCTTGGAGGGGGTCTGGGATGAGCAGTTCTTC. Its protein is CASSLEGVWDEQFF.

In this sample, this clonotype turned up a few times. The rearrangement links TRBV9 to TRBJ1-1, with no clear D. The V and J ends lost 4 bases and 1 base respectively, with 14 bases between them. This CDR3 comprises 15 residues. Germline V gene lookup returns CDR1 SGDLS and CDR2 YYNGEE. DNA for the CDR3: TGTGCCAGCAGCTCCTATGGACTAGAGAACACTGAAGCTTTCTTT. Protein product: CASSSYGLENTEAFF.

This clonotype was seen at least ten times. No DNA is shown, since the ends of the CDR3 on it are uncertain; the CDR3 is the one TCRdb lists. The J gene is TRBJ2-3, the V gene TRBV4-3; the table's D call TRBD2 went unverified against the DNA. The germline CDR1 and CDR2 sequences are LGHNA and YSLEER. The CDR3 length equals 16 residues, ends included. The CDR3 protein is CASSQTFGASTDTQYF.

This clonotype was detected a few times. V and J are TRBV6-1 and TRBJ1-2, with D unresolved. The CDR3 extends over 12 amino acids. Germline assignment: CDR1 MNHNS and CDR2 SASEGT. Trimming cost V 8 bases and J 2 bases, with 9 bases left between them. CDR3 nucleotide sequence: TGTGCCAGCGAGGGAGGGAACTATGGCTACACCTTC. As protein: CASEGGNYGYTF.

The sample holds a few counts of this clonotype. This chain joins TRBV2 and TRBJ2-7; 11 bases match TRBD1. CDR3 length: 12 amino acids. The germline V gene encodes CDR1 SNHLY and CDR2 FYNNEI. V was pared by 9 bases and J by 7 bases, with 5 bases of the junction left unmatched. In nucleotides, the CDR3 is TGTGCCAGAGGACAGGGGGCTGAAGAGCAGTACTTC. It is translated as CARGQGAEEQYF.

This clonotype was seen only a few times. The CDR3 DNA sequence: TGTGCCAGCAGCTCGAGGGGGACCTACAATGAGCAGTTCTTC. It codes for CASSSRGTYNEQFF. The chain has TRBV7-2 and TRBJ2-1; D may be TRBD1 (6 bases). The CDR3 consists of 14 residues. V was shortened by 4 bases and J by 2 bases, with 9 bases between the two germline ends. CDR1 is SGHTA, CDR2 FQGNSA, per germline. The variable domain in full, with the rest retrieved from reference TRBV7-2 and TRBJ2-1, is GAGVSQSPSNKVTEKGKDVELRCDPISGHTALYWYRQSLGQGLEFLIYFQGNSAPDKSGLPSDRFSAERTGGSVSTLTIQRTQQEDSAVYLCASSSRGTYNEQFFGPGTRLTVL.

The table lists this clonotype with a few counts. DNA of the CDR3: TGTGCCAGCAGTGAGGTTGGGGGCCCAGGGGGCTACACCTTC. This encodes CASSEVGGPGGYTF. V usage is TRBV25-1 and J usage is TRBJ1-2; D possibly corresponds to TRBD1 (6 bases). Trimming took 3 bases from V and 8 from J, leaving 16 bases between them. Germline CDR1 is MGHDK and CDR2 is SYGVNS. This CDR3 is built from 14 residues.

This clonotype showed up just a few times. V usage is TRBV5-6 and J usage is TRBJ1-1; D remains ambiguous. Germline V gene lookup returns CDR1 SGHDT and CDR2 YYEEEE. The CDR3 extends over 12 amino acids. The ends were cut back, 0 bases at V and 10 bases at J, with 10 bases in the middle. The CDR3 spells CASSLGRGLAFF. Here the CDR3 DNA reads TGTGCCAGCAGCTTGGGACGCGGTCTAGCTTTCTTT.

The V gene is TRBV29-1, the J gene TRBJ1-5; D is unclear. The CDR3 extends over 15 amino acids. V was cut by 3 bases and J by 2 bases, with 14 bases left in between. The V gene's germline CDR1 is SQVTM and CDR2 ANQGSEA. The CDR3, as DNA: TGCAGCGTTGATTGGGGAAGGAGGGGCAATCAGCCCCAGCATTTT. Its translation is CSVDWGRRGNQPQHF.

The V gene is TRBV9, the J gene TRBJ2-1; D remains ambiguous. Germline CDR1 reads SGDLS; CDR2 reads YYNGEE. The CDR3 consists of 15 residues. Trimming cost V 0 bases and J 0 bases, with 7 bases left between them. CDR3 residues: CASSVGRSSYNEQFF. As DNA, the CDR3 is TGTGCCAGCAGCGTAGGACGGAGCTCCTACAATGAGCAGTTCTTC.

This clonotype showed up just a few times. This chain links TRBV7-9 with TRBJ2-7, with D uncertain. Germline CDR1 is SEHNR and CDR2 is FQNEAQ (reference sequence). The germline V and J ends were trimmed by 4 bases and 2 bases, with 15 bases remaining between them. This CDR3 has 15 residues. CDR3 sequence (DNA): TGTGCCAGCAGCTCCCGGGCAGGAGTCCCCTACGAGCAGTACTTC. This sequence encodes CASSSRAGVPYEQYF.

This clonotype turned up a few times. This chain joins TRBV7-9 and TRBJ1-2, with D possibly matching TRBD1 (6 bases). CDR1 SEHNR and CDR2 FQNEAQ come from the germline V gene (reference sequence). The V end was cut by 4 bases, the J end by 5 bases, with 14 bases between. CDR3 size: 14 residues. CDR3 in DNA: TGTGCCAGCAGCTCATCACAGGGACGGTATGGCTACACCTTC. The encoded protein is CASSSSQGRYGYTF.

The chain joins TRBV19 to TRBJ1-6; D ambiguous. Trimming shortened V by 6 bases and J by 0 bases, and 15 bases separated the two germline ends. CDR1 is LNHDA, CDR2 SQIVND, per germline (reference sequence). The CDR3 extends over 17 amino acids. CDR3 loop: CASRLKDRSSYNSPLHF. The CDR3 DNA sequence: TGTGCCAGTAGACTGAAGGACCGAAGCTCCTATAATTCACCCCTCCACTTT.

This clonotype was observed a few times. The chain couples TRBV4-2 to TRBJ2-3; 12 bases map to TRBD2. CDR3 size: 18 residues. V trimming: 4 bases; J trimming: 1 base; junction bases outside the gene matches: 9. Germline CDR1 and CDR2: LGHNA and YNFKEQ. CDR3 sequence reads: CASSLSRTSGVGTDTQYF. The CDR3 DNA reads TGTGCCAGCAGCCTTTCCAGGACTAGCGGGGTCGGCACAGATACGCAGTATTTT.

A few counts support this clonotype. The rearrangement joins TRBV4-3 to TRBJ1-5; D remains unclear. V dropped 0 bases and J dropped 7 bases, with 10 bases sitting between them. This CDR3 has 14 amino acids. The germline gives CDR1 LGHNA, CDR2 YSLEER. In DNA form, the CDR3 reads TGCGCCAGCAGCCAAGATGGACCCGGCCAGCCCCAGCATTTT. Protein product: CASSQDGPGQPQHF.

This clonotype was counted at least ten times. The chain carries TRBV7-2 and TRBJ2-1; TRBD1 might be the D (5 bases). Trimming shortened V by 1 base and J by 3 bases, and 10 bases separated the two germline ends. This CDR3 is built from 15 residues. Germline V gene lookup returns CDR1 SGHTA and CDR2 FQGNSA. CDR3 nucleotide sequence: TGTGCCAGCAGCTTAGAAAGGACAAACTACAATGAGCAGTTCTTC. Amino acids: CASSLERTNYNEQFF.

This clonotype was recorded at least ten times. A read error may produce the germline difference seen at one junction end. The J gene is TRBJ2-7, the V gene TRBV7-2; D might be TRBD1 (5 bases). The CDR3 contains 11 residues. From germline, CDR1 is SGHTA and CDR2 FQGNSA. The CDR3 sequence is CASSWGLLLDF. The CDR3 DNA reads as TGTGCCAGCAGCTGGGGCCTTTTGTTGGACTTC.

The chain has TRBV27 and TRBJ2-3; 8 bases are a match to TRBD2. The trim removed 4 bases at V and 2 bases at J, leaving 11 bases unmatched. CDR3 length: 17 residues. The germline CDR1 and CDR2 sequences are MNHEY and SMNVEV (reference sequence). The CDR3 nucleotides are TGTGCCAGCAGTTCTCGAGATAGCGGGGCCGACACAGATACGCAGTATTTT. This sequence encodes CASSSRDSGADTDTQYF.